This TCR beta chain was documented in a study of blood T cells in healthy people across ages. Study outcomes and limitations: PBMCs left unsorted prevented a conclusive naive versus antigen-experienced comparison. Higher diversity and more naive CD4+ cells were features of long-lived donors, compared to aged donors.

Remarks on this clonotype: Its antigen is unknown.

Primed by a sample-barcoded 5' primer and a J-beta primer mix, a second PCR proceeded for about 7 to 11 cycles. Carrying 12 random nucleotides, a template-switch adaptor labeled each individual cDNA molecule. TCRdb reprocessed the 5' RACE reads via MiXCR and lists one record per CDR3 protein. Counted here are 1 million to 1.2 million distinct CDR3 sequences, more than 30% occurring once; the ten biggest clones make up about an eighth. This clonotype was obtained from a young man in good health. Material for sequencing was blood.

In nucleotides, the CDR3 is TGCGCCAGCAGCAAGGGGGACAGGGATAATGAAAAACTGTTTTTT. Amino acids: CASSKGDRDNEKLFF. The rearrangement uses TRBV4-1 and TRBJ1-4; 9 bases fit TRBD1. The V and J ends lost 5 bases and 4 bases, in that order; junction bases with no gene match: 5. The germline V gene has CDR1 MGHRA and CDR2 YSYEKL. CDR3 length: 15 residues.